These T cell receptor beta chains were read from a single sample in a study of blood T cell repertoires in COVID-19. Clones were sequenced by immunoSEQ multiplex PCR, and TCRdb holds only the in-frame ones, with some missing. The data show about 190,000 clones, about 83% seen once. Sequenced input: peripheral blood. Receptors originate from an older woman with COVID-19, enrolled during active disease. CDR3s include the opening cysteine and the closing phenylalanine or tryptophan. D genes are given only for firm matches. The listing skips clone size in some rows; elsewhere it reads once, few, many or a size class.

>TRBD1|TRBV30|TRBJ1-1|.
TGTGCCTGGAGGAGGGACAGGGGTGGGCCTAACACTGAAGCTTTCTTT
CAWRRDRGGPNTEAFF
>.|TRBV25-1|TRBJ1-5|.
TGTGCCAGCGGACAAGGCAATCAGCCCCAGCATTTT
CASGQGNQPQHF
>.|TRBV6-1|TRBJ1-1|few
TGTGCCAGCAGTGAAATGTTACAGGGTTCTTTCATGAACACTGAAGCTTTCTTT
CASSEMLQGSFMNTEAFF
>TRBD1|TRBV10-1|TRBJ1-2|.
TGCGCCAGTGACAGGGGAGACTATGGCTACACCTTC
CASDRGDYGYTF
>.|TRBV7-9|TRBJ1-1|.
TGTGCCAGCAGCTCCTTCGGGGAGGCGGGCACTGAAGCTTTCTTT
CASSSFGEAGTEAFF
>TRBD1|TRBV19|TRBJ1-2|few
TGTGCCAGTAGTATGCCAGGGGGCAACTATGGCTACACCTTC
CASSMPGGNYGYTF
>.|TRBV5-1|TRBJ1-1|.
TGCGCCAGCAGCTTGGTCCTTAACACTGAAGCTTTCTTT
CASSLVLNTEAFF
>.|TRBV4-2|TRBJ1-3|.
TGTGCCAGCAGCCAACAGGTCCTTGGAAACACCATATATTTT
CASSQQVLGNTIYF
>.|TRBV27|TRBJ1-1|.
TGTGCCAGCACAACGGGGGGCCAAGAGGCTTTCTTT
CASTTGGQEAFF
>.|TRBV25-1|TRBJ2-1|.
TGTGCCAGCAGTGAATCCGTGGGGGGTCTTTACAATGAGCAGTTCTTC
CASSESVGGLYNEQFF
>TRBD1|TRBV6-5|TRBJ1-3|.
TGTGCCAGCAGCCGGACAGGGGCGGCTGGAAACACCATATATTTT
CASSRTGAAGNTIYF
>TRBD2|TRBV11-2|TRBJ2-1|.
TGTGCCAGCAGCTTCGGACTAGCGGGAGTTGCTGAGCAGTTCTTC
CASSFGLAGVAEQFF
>TRBD2|TRBV10-2|TRBJ2-7|.
TGCGCCAGCAGTGAGTGGACTAGCGGGAGTTTAATCGAGCAGTACTTC
CASSEWTSGSLIEQYF
>.|TRBV28|TRBJ1-2|.
TGTGCCAGCGTGAATTACAGGGTTGAGGGATATAACTATGGCTACACCTTC
CASVNYRVEGYNYGYTF
>TRBD2|TRBV7-2|TRBJ2-1|.
TGTGCCAGCAGACAGGAGACTAGCGGGGCTGAGCAGTTCTTC
CASRQETSGAEQFF